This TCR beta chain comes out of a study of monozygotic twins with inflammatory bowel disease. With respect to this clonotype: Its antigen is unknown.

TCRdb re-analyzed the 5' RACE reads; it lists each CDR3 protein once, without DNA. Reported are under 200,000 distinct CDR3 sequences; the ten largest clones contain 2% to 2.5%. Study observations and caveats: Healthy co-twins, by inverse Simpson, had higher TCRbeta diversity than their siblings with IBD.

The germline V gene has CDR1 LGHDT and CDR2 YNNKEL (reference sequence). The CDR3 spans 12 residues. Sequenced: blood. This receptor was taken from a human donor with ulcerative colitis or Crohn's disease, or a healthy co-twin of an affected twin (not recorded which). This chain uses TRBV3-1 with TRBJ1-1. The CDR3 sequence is CASSQLRSEAFF.